The 19 T cell receptor beta chains below were found in one sample sequenced in a study of blood T cell repertoires in COVID-19. Method: immunoSEQ multiplex PCR; TCRdb's copy keeps in-frame clones and lacks some. Of about 480,000 clones listed, approximately 87% are singletons. The sequenced sample was PBMCs or T cells enriched from blood (not recorded which). The receptors here all came from a woman in her forties who had recovered from COVID-19.

Details on this clone: The sample has other DNA sequences that encode this CDR3 too. The chain combines TRBV18 with TRBJ2-5; 8 nucleotides match TRBD2. There are 14 residues in the CDR3. V shed 3 bases and J 2 bases; nucleotides not matched to a gene: 2. The V gene's germline CDR1 is KGHSH and CDR2 LQKENI. The CDR3: CASSPPSGQETQYF. The CDR3 coding sequence is TGTGCCAGCTCACCTCCTAGCGGGCAAGAGACCCAGTACTTC.

The rearrangement uses TRBV3-1 (or the pseudogene TRBV3-2) and TRBJ1-1; D perhaps matches TRBD1 (5 bases). CDR1 is LGHDT and CDR2 is YNNKEL in the germline V gene (reference sequence). Trimming shortened V by 1 base and J by 8 bases, and 11 bases separated the two germline ends. CDR3 size: 13 residues. The CDR3 spells CASSQAVGGEAFF. The CDR3 DNA is TGTGCCAGCAGCCAAGCGGTGGGGGGGGAAGCTTTCTTT.

V is TRBV4-3 and J is TRBJ1-2; TRBD1 might be the D (5 bases). Trimming pared 2 bases from V and 5 bases from J, leaving 15 bases between. The V gene's germline CDR1 is LGHNA and CDR2 YSLEER. CDR3 length: 15 amino acids. The CDR3: CASSQPQGREYGYTF. The DNA of the CDR3 is TGCGCCAGCAGCCAACCTCAGGGCCGAGAGTATGGCTACACCTTC.

The chain employs TRBV7-2 and TRBJ1-2; 10 bases are shared with TRBD1. The CDR3 runs to 15 residues. The germline CDR1 and CDR2 sequences are SGHTA and FQGNSA. J lost 8 bases, V lost 3 bases, and 9 bases had no gene match. Written as DNA, the CDR3 is TGTGCCAGCAGCTTTAGGCCCGGGACAGGGGAAGGCTACACCTTC. Amino acid sequence: CASSFRPGTGEGYTF.

The V gene is TRBV9, the J gene TRBJ1-6; 7 bases are shared with TRBD1. This CDR3 has 15 amino acids. Germline V gene data show CDR1 as SGDLS and CDR2 as YYNGEE. J was trimmed by 10 bases and V by 3 bases; bases with no gene match: 10. The CDR3 region has the DNA TGTGCCAGCAGCGCCTCCGGGACAGCGAGGTCACCCCTCCACTTT. The encoded protein is CASSASGTARSPLHF.

This clone was recorded only once. The chain recombines TRBV3-1 (or the pseudogene TRBV3-2) with TRBJ1-5; 8 nucleotides align to TRBD1. V shed 1 base and J 6 bases; nucleotides not matched to a gene: 8. This CDR3 contains 16 residues. Germline V gives CDR1 LGHDT, CDR2 YNNKEL (reference sequence). The CDR3 DNA reads TGTGCCAGCAGCCAAGGGAGGACAGGGATGGGTCAGCCCCAGCATTTT. Translated: CASSQGRTGMGQPQHF.

The CDR3 loop is CASSPGTGTGELFF. The CDR3 DNA is TGTGCCAGCTCACCGGGGACAGGGACCGGGGAGCTGTTTTTT. This chain connects TRBV18 to TRBJ2-2, with 9 bases matching TRBD1. With V trimmed by 3 bases and J by 5 bases, 1 base remained unmatched. Germline CDR1 and CDR2: KGHSH and LQKENI. The CDR3 runs to 14 residues.

This clone was picked up one time. The genes are TRBV7-9 and TRBJ2-1; 10 nucleotides agree with TRBD2. The V segment lost 3 bases and the J segment 7 bases; nucleotides outside the gene matches: 12. This CDR3 contains 17 residues. The germline V gene encodes CDR1 SEHNR and CDR2 FQNEAQ (reference sequence). The CDR3 protein is CASSFPEVSGRWNEQFF. The CDR3 coding sequence is TGTGCCAGCAGCTTCCCCGAGGTTAGCGGGAGGTGGAATGAGCAGTTCTTC.

The rearrangement uses TRBV20-1 and TRBJ2-3; D not resolved. The CDR3 runs to 11 residues. Trimming took off 6 bases at V and 5 bases at J, with 9 bases between the two ends. Germline V gene lookup returns CDR1 DFQATT and CDR2 SNEGSKA (reference sequence). The CDR3 DNA is TGCAGTGCCTCTCCGGGAGATACGCAGTATTTT. Its protein product is CSASPGDTQYF.

The chain links TRBV4-1 to TRBJ1-1, with 7 bases aligning to TRBD1. Trimming took 7 bases from V and 1 from J; bases not matched to a gene: 12. Germline CDR1 and CDR2: MGHRA and YSYEKL. The CDR3 contains 16 residues. The CDR3 bases are TGCGCCAGCACCGGGAGACAGGGAGCGGGGAACACTGAAGCTTTCTTT. Its translation: CASTGRQGAGNTEAFF.

This clone appeared once. This chain uses TRBV4-3 with TRBJ1-2; 9 bases are shared with TRBD1. V dropped 0 bases and J dropped 8; count of bases not matched to a gene: 7. Germline CDR1 and CDR2: LGHNA and YSLEER. CDR3 length: 15 amino acids. The CDR3 here is CASSQDRTGGEGYTF. The CDR3 coding sequence is TGCGCCAGCAGCCAAGATCGAACAGGGGGCGAGGGCTACACCTTC.

V gene TRBV7-8 combines with J gene TRBJ2-1; TRBD2 agrees at 10 bases. V lost 0 bases and J lost 9; bases outside the gene matches: 14. The CDR3 extends over 18 amino acids. CDR1 and CDR2 from the germline V gene are SGHVS and FQNEAQ. CDR3: CASSLARASGSIWGEQFF. CDR3 in DNA: TGTGCCAGCAGCTTAGCGAGGGCTAGCGGGAGTATTTGGGGTGAGCAGTTCTTC.

The genes are TRBV4-2 and TRBJ1-4, with D possibly matching TRBD1 (6 bases). V lost 1 base and J 8 bases, leaving 11 bases between the germline ends. Germline CDR1 LGHNA, CDR2 YNFKEQ. The CDR3 has 14 amino acids. CDR3 in amino acids: CASSQGQENEKLFF. The CDR3, as DNA: TGTGCCAGCAGCCAAGGACAGGAGAACGAAAAACTGTTTTTT.

This clone was seen just once. This chain joins TRBV6-5 and TRBJ1-2; perhaps TRBD1 as D (6 bases). Between the trimmed V and J ends, which lost 7 bases and 7 bases, there was a span of 19 bases. Germline assignment: CDR1 MNHEY and CDR2 SVGAGI. The CDR3 covers 14 residues. CDR3 nucleotides: TGTGCCAGCATCACACTTCAGGGAGGGGGTGGCTACACCTTC. Amino acid sequence: CASITLQGGGGYTF.

The V and J genes are TRBV25-1 and TRBJ2-7; D is undetermined. The CDR3 runs 13 residues. V lost 4 bases and J 4 bases, leaving 11 bases between the germline ends. Looked up from germline, CDR1 is MGHDK and CDR2 is SYGVNS. CDR3 nucleotide sequence: TGTGCCAGCAGTGGTAGTGGTTGGTACGAGCAGTACTTC. Protein sequence: CASSGSGWYEQYF.

The chain recombines TRBV20-1 with TRBJ1-5; D is uncertain. Deletions cut 5 bases from V and 5 bases from J, with 7 bases between. CDR1 and CDR2 from the germline V gene are DFQATT and SNEGSKA (reference sequence). The CDR3 consists of 11 residues. The CDR3 sequence is CSAPFHQPQHF. CDR3 coding DNA: TGCAGTGCTCCCTTCCATCAGCCCCAGCATTTT.

V gene TRBV5-4 combines with J gene TRBJ1-2; 7 bases align to TRBD1. The V gene's germline CDR1 is SGHNT and CDR2 YYREEE (reference sequence). V lost 0 bases to trimming and J lost 10 bases; unmatched junction nucleotides: 9. This CDR3 spans 14 amino acids. Written as DNA, the CDR3 is TGTGCCAGCAGCTTGGCCGCAAGGGGGCTCGACTACACCTTC. It is translated as CASSLAARGLDYTF.

The V gene is TRBV27, the J gene TRBJ2-5; 7 bases fit TRBD2. This CDR3 has 15 amino acids. Germline V lookup: CDR1 MNHEY, CDR2 SMNVEV (reference sequence). The V segment lost 5 bases and the J segment 2 bases; nucleotides outside the gene matches: 8. CDR3 nucleotides: TGTGCCAGCAGTACAACCTGGACTAGACAAGAGACCCAGTACTTC. Its translation: CASSTTWTRQETQYF.

This clone is a singleton in its sample. The chain links TRBV18 to TRBJ2-6, with TRBD1 as a possible D gene (6 bases). This CDR3 comprises 17 residues. V was clipped by 6 bases and J by 0 bases, with 15 bases between them. Germline loops: CDR1 KGHSH, CDR2 LQKENI. The CDR3 bases are TGTGCCAGCTCCTTTAGGACAGCGTCCTCTGGGGCCAACGTCCTGACTTTC. Protein sequence: CASSFRTASSGANVLTF. The whole variable domain, filled in from reference TRBV18 and TRBJ2-6, reads NAGVMQNPRHLVRRRGQEARLRCSPMKGHSHVYWYRQLPEEGLKFMVYLQKENIIDESGMPKERFSAEFPKEGPSILRIQQVVRGDSAAYFCASSFRTASSGANVLTFGAGSRLTVL.